A single sample is the source of the 27 T cell receptor beta chains below, sequenced in a study of blood T cell repertoires in COVID-19. The assay was immunoSEQ multiplex PCR, and TCRdb's table has in-frame clones only and misses some. The sample has about 180,000 clones, roughly 82% seen once. Source material: PBMCs or T cells enriched from blood (not recorded which). Receptors originate from a woman aged 25 to 39 who had recovered from COVID-19.

DNA of the CDR3: TGTGCCAGCAGCCTAACGTATAGCGGGGGCTCCTACGAGCAGTACTTC. Translating it yields CASSLTYSGGSYEQYF. The V and J genes are TRBV4-2 and TRBJ2-7; 9 bases line up with TRBD2. This CDR3 is 16 amino acids long. J gave up 0 bases and V 4 bases, and 7 bases lay outside the gene matches. Germline values: CDR1 LGHNA, CDR2 YNFKEQ.

The chain combines TRBV7-9 with TRBJ1-5, with TRBD1 identical over 10 bases. The junction had 2 bases not matched to a gene; V was cut back by 3 bases and J by 3 bases. CDR1 SEHNR and CDR2 FQNEAQ come from the germline V gene (reference sequence). The CDR3 contains 15 residues. CDR3 loop: CASSFGTGVNQPQHF. Written as DNA, the CDR3 is TGTGCCAGCAGCTTCGGGACAGGGGTCAATCAGCCCCAGCATTTT.

Here the CDR3 reads CASSSDPGATEAFF. In DNA, the CDR3 is TGTGCCAGCAGCTCGGACCCAGGGGCCACTGAAGCTTTCTTT. The V call is TRBV5-5, the J call TRBJ1-1, with D possibly being TRBD1 (6 bases). Trimming left V 3 bases short and J 4 bases short, with 13 bases between. CDR3 size: 14 residues. Germline V gives CDR1 SGHKS, CDR2 YYEKEE (reference sequence).

The chain uses TRBV27 and TRBJ2-5; TRBD2 matches at 7 bases. V dropped 1 base and J dropped 10; count of bases not matched to a gene: 12. There are 15 residues in the CDR3. Looked up from germline, CDR1 is MNHEY and CDR2 is SMNVEV (reference sequence). DNA of the CDR3: TGTGCCAGCAGTTTATTGGGAGGGGCTAGCAGCGGCCAGTACTTC. This codes for CASSLLGGASSGQYF.

The rearrangement joins TRBV2 to TRBJ1-2; no reliable D call. Trimming took 8 bases from V and 6 from J, leaving 10 bases between them. The CDR3 spans 11 residues. Germline CDR1 reads SNHLY; CDR2 reads FYNNEI. The CDR3: CASLTGNGYTF. The CDR3 bases are TGTGCCAGCCTGACGGGGAATGGCTACACCTTC.

CDR3 nucleotides: TGTGCCAGCAGCGTAGGACCAGACGAGGGCTATGGCTACACCTTC. This sequence encodes CASSVGPDEGYGYTF. The chain joins TRBV9 to TRBJ1-2; D unclear. CDR1 is SGDLS and CDR2 is YYNGEE in the germline V gene. The V and J ends lost 0 bases and 4 bases respectively, with 13 bases between them. The CDR3 has 15 residues.

CDR3 protein: CAVTGLDYNEQFF. CDR3 DNA sequence: TGTGCCGTAACGGGACTAGATTACAATGAGCAGTTCTTC. This chain uses TRBV10-3 with TRBJ2-1, with TRBD2 matching over 8 bases. CDR1 is ENHRY, CDR2 SYGVKD, per germline. The CDR3 is made up of 13 amino acids. V dropped 11 bases and J dropped 4; count of bases not matched to a gene: 7.

The chain joins TRBV3-1 (or the pseudogene TRBV3-2) to TRBJ2-2; 7 nucleotides line up with TRBD2. The V and J ends lost 5 bases and 2 bases, in that order; junction bases with no gene match: 11. The CDR3 consists of 17 residues. Germline-derived CDR1 and CDR2 are LGHDT and YNNKEL (reference sequence). Here the CDR3 reads CASSYPPSGANTGELFF. CDR3 DNA: TGTGCCAGCAGCTACCCACCTAGCGGAGCTAACACCGGGGAGCTGTTTTTT.

CDR3 amino acids: CASSLAGVGNTIYF. The DNA for the CDR3 is TGTGCCAGCAGCTTGGCAGGGGTTGGAAACACCATATATTTT. The gene calls are TRBV5-4 and TRBJ1-3; weak D call: TRBD1 (6 bases). Trimming removed 0 bases at V and 3 bases at J, with 7 bases between. The CDR3 is made up of 14 amino acids. Germline V lookup: CDR1 SGHNT, CDR2 YYREEE (reference sequence).

V usage is TRBV7-9 and J usage is TRBJ2-6, with unresolved D. V lost 4 bases and J lost 0, with 19 bases in between. The CDR3 has 19 residues. CDR1 is SEHNR, CDR2 FQNEAQ, per germline (reference sequence). The chain's CDR3 is CASSSPVEILPSGANVLTF. The CDR3 nucleotides are TGTGCCAGCAGCTCACCCGTGGAGATTTTACCCTCTGGGGCCAACGTCCTGACTTTC.

The chain employs TRBV27 and TRBJ2-7, with a possible D match to TRBD1 (6 bases). CDR1 and CDR2 from the germline V gene are MNHEY and SMNVEV (reference sequence). The CDR3 spans 12 residues. Trimming took off 6 bases at V and 6 bases at J, with 12 bases between the two ends. The CDR3 region is CASRKGQTEQYF. CDR3 sequence (DNA): TGTGCCAGCAGGAAAGGACAGACCGAGCAGTACTTC.

This rearrangement joins TRBV29-1 to TRBJ2-3; tentatively, D is TRBD2 (6 bases). V was cut by 6 bases and J by 9 bases, with 19 bases left in between. This CDR3 contains 13 residues. Germline V gives CDR1 SQVTM, CDR2 ANQGSEA. This CDR3 is CSVTRDPTSTQYF. CDR3 bases: TGCAGCGTGACGCGGGATCCGACATCAACGCAGTATTTT.

The chain has TRBV15 and TRBJ1-1; 9 nucleotides align to TRBD1. Unmatched junction bases numbered 11, after V lost 0 bases and J lost 9 bases. Germline CDR1 LNHNV, CDR2 YYDKDF (reference sequence). The CDR3 is 16 amino acids. The CDR3 loop is CATSRDQIRGQGQAFF. CDR3 nucleotide sequence: TGTGCCACCAGCAGAGATCAGATCAGGGGACAGGGCCAAGCTTTCTTT. The full variable domain, in which reference TRBV15 and TRBJ1-1 provide the parts outside the CDR3, is DAMVIQNPRYQVTQFGKPVTLSCSQTLNHNVMYWYQQKSSQAPKLLFHYYDKDFNNEADTPDNFQSRRPNTSFCFLDIRSPGLGDTAMYLCATSRDQIRGQGQAFFGQGTRLTVV.

The chain couples TRBV5-1 to TRBJ2-3; TRBD1 aligns across 12 bases. This CDR3 region has 17 residues. Germline CDR1 is SGHRS and CDR2 is YFSETQ. Germline trimming cut 4 bases from V and 4 bases from J; bases unmatched to any gene: 10. CDR3 region: CASSPEGTGGWADTQYF. As DNA, the CDR3 is TGCGCCAGCAGCCCGGAAGGGACAGGGGGCTGGGCAGATACGCAGTATTTT. Looking up the rest from reference TRBV5-1 and TRBJ2-3 gives the full variable domain: KAGVTQTPRYLIKTRGQQVTLSCSPISGHRSVSWYQQTPGQGLQFLFEYFSETQRNKGNFPGRFSGRQFSNSRSEMNVSTLELGDSALYLCASSPEGTGGWADTQYFGPGTRLTVL.

The chain couples TRBV5-6 to TRBJ2-7, with 8 bases identical to TRBD1. The J segment lost 0 bases and the V segment lost 4 bases, leaving 9 bases of the junction unmatched. In germline, CDR1 is SGHDT, CDR2 YYEEEE. The CDR3 runs 16 residues. The CDR3 bases are TGTGCCAGCAGCCCGCGGGCAGGGGGCCGCTCCTACGAGCAGTACTTC. Residues: CASSPRAGGRSYEQYF. The full variable domain, completed using reference TRBV5-6 and TRBJ2-7, is DAGVTQSPTHLIKTRGQQVTLRCSPKSGHDTVSWYQQALGQGPQFIFQYYEEEERQRGNFPDRFSGHQFPNYSSELNVNALLLGDSALYLCASSPRAGGRSYEQYFGPGTRLTVT.

The chain carries TRBV7-9 and TRBJ1-1, with D possibly matching TRBD1 (5 bases). CDR3 length equals 15 residues. The germline V gene has CDR1 SEHNR and CDR2 FQNEAQ (reference sequence). Trimming pared 0 bases from V and 3 bases from J, leaving 11 bases between. This chain's CDR3 is CASSLAGHGDTEAFF. The CDR3 DNA follows: TGTGCCAGCAGCTTAGCCGGACATGGGGACACTGAAGCTTTCTTT.

In this sample, this clone turned up a few times. The chain joins TRBV6-5 to TRBJ2-1; TRBD2 might be the D (5 bases). The CDR3 runs 15 residues. With 5 bases removed from V and 3 bases from J, the gap between germline ends came to 14 bases. The germline CDR1 and CDR2 sequences are MNHEY and SVGAGI. CDR3 loop: CASSPRGGYYNEQFF. The CDR3 DNA follows: TGTGCCAGCAGTCCGCGAGGCGGGTACTACAATGAGCAGTTCTTC.

The V call is TRBV30, the J call TRBJ1-3, with a possible D match to TRBD1 (5 bases). Trimming took off 2 bases at V and 4 bases at J, with 12 bases between the two ends. CDR3 length: 14 amino acids. Germline V CDR1 and CDR2: GTSNPN, SVGIG (reference sequence). The DNA for the CDR3 is TGTGCCTGGAGTACAGGTCCAGGCGGAAACACCATATATTTT. Encoded protein: CAWSTGPGGNTIYF.

V and J are TRBV18 and TRBJ1-2; 7 bases fit TRBD1. Germline CDR1 is KGHSH and CDR2 is LQKENI. The CDR3 is 14 amino acids. V trimming: 3 bases; J trimming: 3 bases; junction bases outside the gene matches: 4. CDR3 coding DNA: TGTGCCAGCTCACCGCAGGGGGATTACTATGGCTACACCTTC. This codes for CASSPQGDYYGYTF.

The chain carries TRBV19 and TRBJ2-1, with 10 bases identical to TRBD2. The germline V gene has CDR1 LNHDA and CDR2 SQIVND (reference sequence). The CDR3 covers 17 residues. V trimming: 3 bases; J trimming: 7 bases; junction bases outside the gene matches: 12. The CDR3 reads CASSIPASGSIRNEQFF. CDR3 nucleotides: TGTGCCAGTAGTATCCCGGCTAGCGGGAGTATCCGGAATGAGCAGTTCTTC.

The gene calls are TRBV19 and TRBJ2-2, with 8 bases aligning to TRBD1. The ends lost 8 bases at V and 6 bases at J; junction bases unmatched: 11. Germline V gene lookup returns CDR1 LNHDA and CDR2 SQIVND (reference sequence). CDR3 length equals 15 residues. The CDR3 bases are TGTGCCAGTTCAGCTGGGGAACAGGGGGCCGGGGAGCTGTTTTTT. Amino acids: CASSAGEQGAGELFF.

The chain joins TRBV7-2 to TRBJ2-7; no clear D gene. Trimming shortened V by 4 bases and J by 0 bases, and 7 bases separated the two germline ends. This CDR3 contains 13 residues. Germline-derived CDR1 and CDR2 are SGHTA and FQGNSA. DNA of the CDR3: TGTGCCAGCAGCTGGAGCGACTCCTACGAGCAGTACTTC. This translates into CASSWSDSYEQYF. The whole variable domain, remainder taken from reference TRBV7-2 and TRBJ2-7, is GAGVSQSPSNKVTEKGKDVELRCDPISGHTALYWYRQSLGQGLEFLIYFQGNSAPDKSGLPSDRFSAERTGGSVSTLTIQRTQQEDSAVYLCASSWSDSYEQYFGPGTRLTVT.

The chain links TRBV30 to TRBJ2-7, with D perhaps matching TRBD2 (7 bases). V gave up 3 bases and J gave up 2 bases, with 14 bases separating them. Germline V gene data show CDR1 as GTSNPN and CDR2 as SVGIG (reference sequence). This CDR3 is built from 14 residues. As DNA, the CDR3 is TGTGCCTGGAGGTCTAGGGGGGGTACCTACGAGCAGTACTTC. Translating gives CAWRSRGGTYEQYF.

The chain carries TRBV6-5 and TRBJ1-1, with 8 bases lining up with TRBD1. Germline CDR1 reads MNHEY; CDR2 reads SVGAGI. CDR3 length: 13 amino acids. The V gene end was trimmed by 7 bases and the J gene end by 5 bases; junction bases not matched to a gene: 6. CDR3 loop: CASKRQGRTEAFF. The CDR3 DNA reads as TGTGCCAGCAAACGACAGGGGAGGACTGAAGCTTTCTTT.

This chain's CDR3 is CASSFGLAGNNEQFF. CDR3 DNA sequence: TGTGCCAGCAGTTTCGGACTAGCGGGAAACAATGAGCAGTTCTTC. The chain employs TRBV27 and TRBJ2-1, with 12 bases matching TRBD2. CDR3 length: 15 amino acids. Germline assignment: CDR1 MNHEY and CDR2 SMNVEV (reference sequence). V shed 3 bases and J 5 bases; nucleotides not matched to a gene: 2.

The gene calls are TRBV6-5 and TRBJ1-1; D gene ambiguous. V lost 8 bases, J lost 6 bases, and 22 bases lay in between. Germline-derived CDR1 and CDR2 are MNHEY and SVGAGI. This CDR3 region has 15 residues. The CDR3 reads CASWRAYGQRPEAFF. The CDR3, as DNA: TGTGCCAGCTGGCGTGCCTATGGGCAACGCCCTGAAGCTTTCTTT.

In this sample, this clone turned up once. V is TRBV25-1 and J is TRBJ1-1, with D possibly matching TRBD1 (6 bases). Trimming removed 5 bases from V and 3 bases from J, with 19 bases in between. This CDR3 spans 16 amino acids. CDR1 and CDR2 (germline): MGHDK, SYGVNS. The CDR3 bases are TGTGCCAGCAGTAAAACGACAGGCGGGTTTTACACTGAAGCTTTCTTT. This codes for CASSKTTGGFYTEAFF.